Each of the 9 T cell receptor beta chains below was sequenced from the same sample in a study of T-cell reconstitution after alpha-beta-depleted transplantation in children. Unique molecular identifiers featured in how the TCRbeta library was prepared. TCRdb redid the calling of the PCR reads with MiXCR, one entry per CDR3 protein. Of over 200,000 distinct CDR3 sequences detected, 7% to 9% appear once; the ten largest clones hold less than 40%. Sequencing was performed on PBMCs, mostly from graft donor cells, taken 360 days after TCRalphabeta/CD19-depleted stem cell transplant. The receptors derive from a male patient between 2 and 15 years old who had a stem cell transplant for acute myeloid leukemia, so the T cells may come from the graft donor.

This clonotype was counted only a few times. The rearrangement uses TRBV5-1 and TRBJ1-2; 9 bases are a match to TRBD1. The CDR3 extends over 15 amino acids. V was clipped by 3 bases and J by 5 bases; unmatched bases: 8. Germline V lookup: CDR1 SGHRS, CDR2 YFSETQ. CDR3 in DNA: TGCGCCAGCAGCTACTCAGGACAGGGGTTGTATGGCTACACCTTC. Its translation: CASSYSGQGLYGYTF.

This clonotype turned up a few times. This chain joins TRBV7-9 and TRBJ2-5; no reliable D call. The germline V and J ends were trimmed by 1 base and 5 bases, with 11 bases remaining between them. CDR1 and CDR2 (germline): SEHNR, FQNEAQ (reference sequence). This CDR3 spans 14 amino acids. The DNA for the CDR3 is TGTGCCAGCAGCTTAGGCCGCGGACCGGAGACCCAGTACTTC. Its translation is CASSLGRGPETQYF.

V gene TRBV20-1 combines with J gene TRBJ2-3; perhaps TRBD2 as D (6 bases). The CDR3 is made up of 13 amino acids. V was pared by 3 bases and J by 5 bases, with 12 bases between. Per germline, CDR1 DFQATT and CDR2 SNEGSKA (reference sequence). The CDR3 sequence is CSARASVGDTQYF. The DNA of the CDR3 is TGCAGTGCTAGGGCTAGCGTAGGAGATACGCAGTATTTT.

This chain links TRBV5-1 with TRBJ2-5; D is possibly TRBD1 or TRBD2 (5 bases each). Per the germline V gene, CDR1 is SGHRS and CDR2 is YFSETQ. This CDR3 spans 13 amino acids. Trimming cost V 3 bases and J 4 bases, with 10 bases left between them. CDR3 loop: CASSWPGGETQYF. The CDR3 bases are TGCGCCAGCAGCTGGCCTGGGGGAGAGACCCAGTACTTC.

At least ten counts were recorded for this clonotype. The chain couples TRBV20-1 to TRBJ2-1; 9 bases map to TRBD1. Germline CDR1 reads DFQATT; CDR2 reads SNEGSKA (reference sequence). The junction had 8 bases not matched to a gene; V was cut back by 4 bases and J by 1 base. The length of the CDR3 is 16 residues. The CDR3 DNA reads TGCAGTGCTAACCCTTTGACAGGGGGTTCCTACAATGAGCAGTTCTTC. Its translation: CSANPLTGGSYNEQFF.

V and J are TRBV20-1 and TRBJ2-7; D is unclear. The CDR3 spans 16 residues. V gave up 0 bases and J gave up 4 bases, with 19 bases separating them. Per the germline V gene, CDR1 is DFQATT and CDR2 is SNEGSKA (reference sequence). CDR3 protein: CSARDTPGRDLYEQYF. CDR3 DNA: TGCAGTGCTAGAGATACTCCCGGACGTGACCTTTACGAGCAGTACTTC.

This rearrangement joins TRBV10-3 to TRBJ2-3; D is possibly TRBD2 (7 bases). V lost 10 bases to trimming and J lost 2 bases, with 19 bases between them. Germline assignment: CDR1 ENHRY and CDR2 SYGVKD. The CDR3 spans 15 residues. The CDR3 is CATTSSGDITDTQYF. CDR3 coding DNA: TGTGCCACCACCTCGAGCGGGGACATCACAGATACGCAGTATTTT.

This clonotype was detected only a few times. The rearrangement uses TRBV15 and TRBJ2-5, with D unresolved. Trimming removed 1 base from V and 4 bases from J, with 10 bases in between. The CDR3 covers 14 residues. CDR1 is LNHNV, CDR2 YYDKDF, per germline (reference sequence). The CDR3 loop reads CATSRGLEVETQYF. The CDR3 nucleotides read TGTGCCACCAGCAGAGGTCTAGAAGTAGAGACCCAGTACTTC. Supplemented by reference TRBV15 and TRBJ2-5, the full variable domain reads DAMVIQNPRYQVTQFGKPVTLSCSQTLNHNVMYWYQQKSSQAPKLLFHYYDKDFNNEADTPDNFQSRRPNTSFCFLDIRSPGLGDTAMYLCATSRGLEVETQYFGPGTRLLVL.

This clonotype was recorded at least ten times. The chain uses TRBV5-6 and TRBJ1-1; 8 positions agree with TRBD1. V lost 2 bases to trimming and J lost 0 bases; unmatched junction nucleotides: 12. Germline CDR1 SGHDT, CDR2 YYEEEE. This CDR3 spans 18 amino acids. Here the CDR3 DNA reads TGTGCCAGCAGCTTTGAAAGGACAGGGAGGACCATGAACACTGAAGCTTTCTTT. Translated, it gives CASSFERTGRTMNTEAFF. The whole variable domain, filled in from reference TRBV5-6 and TRBJ1-1, reads DAGVTQSPTHLIKTRGQQVTLRCSPKSGHDTVSWYQQALGQGPQFIFQYYEEEERQRGNFPDRFSGHQFPNYSSELNVNALLLGDSALYLCASSFERTGRTMNTEAFFGQGTRLTVV.